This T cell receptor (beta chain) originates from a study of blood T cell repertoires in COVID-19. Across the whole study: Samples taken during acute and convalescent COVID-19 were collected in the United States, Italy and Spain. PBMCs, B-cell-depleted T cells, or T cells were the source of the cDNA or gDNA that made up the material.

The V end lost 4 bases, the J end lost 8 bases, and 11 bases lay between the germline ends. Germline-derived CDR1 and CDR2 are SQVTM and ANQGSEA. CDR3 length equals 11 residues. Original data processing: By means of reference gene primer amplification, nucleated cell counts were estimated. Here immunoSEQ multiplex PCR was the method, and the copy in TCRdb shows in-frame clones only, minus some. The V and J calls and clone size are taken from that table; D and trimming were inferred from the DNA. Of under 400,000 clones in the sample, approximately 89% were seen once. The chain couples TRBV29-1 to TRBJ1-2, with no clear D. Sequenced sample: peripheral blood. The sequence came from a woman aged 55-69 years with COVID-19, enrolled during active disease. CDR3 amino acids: CSVGAGGGYTF. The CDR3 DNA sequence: TGCAGCGTTGGGGCAGGCGGGGGCTACACCTTC.